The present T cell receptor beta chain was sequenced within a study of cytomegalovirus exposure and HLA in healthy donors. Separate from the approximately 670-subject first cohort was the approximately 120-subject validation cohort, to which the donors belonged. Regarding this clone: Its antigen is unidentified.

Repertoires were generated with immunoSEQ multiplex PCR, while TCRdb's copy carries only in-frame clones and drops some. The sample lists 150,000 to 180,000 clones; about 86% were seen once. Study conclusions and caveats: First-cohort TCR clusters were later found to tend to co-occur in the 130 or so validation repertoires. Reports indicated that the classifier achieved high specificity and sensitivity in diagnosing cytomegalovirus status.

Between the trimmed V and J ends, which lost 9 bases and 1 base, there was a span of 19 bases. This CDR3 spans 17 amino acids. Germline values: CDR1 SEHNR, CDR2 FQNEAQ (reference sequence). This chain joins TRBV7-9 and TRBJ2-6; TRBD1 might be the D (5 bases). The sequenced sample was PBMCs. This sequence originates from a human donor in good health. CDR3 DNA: TGTGCCAGAGAACAGGATTTCGCTGAATCTGGGGCCAACGTCCTGACTTTC. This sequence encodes CAREQDFAESGANVLTF.